Here is one TCR beta chain with its context. Data came from immunoSEQ multiplex PCR; TCRdb stores just in-frame clones and leaves some out. Among some 5,000 clones listed, 68% were seen once. The CDR3 is made up of 13 amino acids. Losses at the gene ends were 3 bases for V and 1 base for J; bases not matched to a gene: 0. CDR1 is SGHKS and CDR2 is YYEKEE in the germline V gene (reference sequence). This entry belongs to a study of intratumoral heterogeneity in liver cancer. Sequenced here: tumor-adjacent normal tissue, sampled before any cancer treatment. The genes are TRBV5-5 and TRBJ2-5; 7 bases map to TRBD1. This receptor was obtained from a man in his 70s with hepatocellular carcinoma. The CDR3 DNA reads as TGTGCCAGCAGCTCAGGGGGCCAAGAGACCCAGTACTTC. This encodes CASSSGGQETQYF.